This entry features one T cell receptor beta chain sequence. Its target is unknown. This sample stems from a study of T cell responses to AZD1222 COVID-19 vaccine. Overall study findings and caveats: Baseline serology detected seropositivity in only a handful of AZD1222 recipients. A mostly white British donor set with more females was recruited, and clonal diversity was possibly underestimated. Spike regions recognized by vaccine-associated CD4 TCRs spanned the protein, led by 160-218 and 743-854.

Libraries were prepared by immunoSEQ multiplex PCR; TCRdb keeps only in-frame clonotypes and omits some of them. Of about 100,000 clones listed, less than 90% are singletons. The CDR3 contains 12 residues. V was clipped by 7 bases and J by 2 bases, with 8 bases between them. Germline assignment: CDR1 LGHDT and CDR2 YNNKEL (reference sequence). The sequence was collected from an adult in good health. V and J are TRBV3-1 (or the pseudogene TRBV3-2) and TRBJ2-5, with a tentative D call TRBD2 (6 bases). The sequences come from peripheral blood, collected on day 0 of AZD1222 vaccination. In nucleotides, the CDR3 is TGTGCCAGCATGGCGGGACAAGAGACCCAGTACTTC. Translated, it gives CASMAGQETQYF.